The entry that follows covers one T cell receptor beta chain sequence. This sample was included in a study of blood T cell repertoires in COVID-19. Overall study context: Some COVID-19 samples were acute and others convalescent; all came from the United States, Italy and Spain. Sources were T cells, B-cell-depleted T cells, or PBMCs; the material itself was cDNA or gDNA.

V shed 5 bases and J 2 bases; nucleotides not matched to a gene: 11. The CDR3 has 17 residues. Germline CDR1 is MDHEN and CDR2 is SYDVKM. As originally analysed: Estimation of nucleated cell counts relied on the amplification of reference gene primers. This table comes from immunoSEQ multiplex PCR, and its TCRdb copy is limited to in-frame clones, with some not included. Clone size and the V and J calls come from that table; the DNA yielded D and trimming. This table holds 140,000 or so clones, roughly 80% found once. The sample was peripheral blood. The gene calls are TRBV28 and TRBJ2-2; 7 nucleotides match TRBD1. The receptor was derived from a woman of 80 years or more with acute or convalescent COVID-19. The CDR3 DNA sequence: TGTGCCAGCAGTGACCCTCTCGGACAGGCAAACACCGGGGAGCTGTTTTTT. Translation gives CASSDPLGQANTGELFF. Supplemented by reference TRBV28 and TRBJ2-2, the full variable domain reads DVKVTQSSRYLVKRTGEKVFLECVQDMDHENMFWYRQDPGLGLRLIYFSYDVKMKEKGDIPEGYSVSREKKERFSLILESASTNQTSMYLCASSDPLGQANTGELFFGEGSRLTVL.